These 27 T cell receptor beta chains share one sample of origin, sequenced in a study of vaccination effects on CD4 cells after COVID-19. Repertoires were generated with immunoSEQ multiplex PCR, while TCRdb's copy carries only in-frame clones and drops some. The sample lists fewer than 60,000 clones, approximately 81% occurring once. Culture proceeded for approximately nine days, and CD4+ T cells were then isolated. Participants got two doses of BNT162b2 or mRNA-1273 vaccine. These TCRs' antigens remain unknown. The sequencing here drew on CD4+ T cells from PBMCs cultured without peptide, taken after COVID-19 vaccination. Receptors were obtained from a human donor who received a COVID-19 vaccine.

The V call is TRBV7-9, the J call TRBJ1-4; D is undetermined. With 4 bases removed from V and 8 bases from J, the gap between germline ends came to 8 bases. The CDR3 is made up of 12 amino acids. Germline CDR1 reads SEHNR; CDR2 reads FQNEAQ (reference sequence). The CDR3 DNA sequence: TGTGCCAGCAGCTCCACGGTCGAAAAACTGTTTTTT. The encoded protein is CASSSTVEKLFF.

This clone was recorded once. This chain links TRBV28 with TRBJ1-2, with TRBD1 as a possible D gene (6 bases). Trimming left V 10 bases short and J 4 bases short, with 16 bases between. CDR3 size: 13 residues. Germline CDR1 MDHEN, CDR2 SYDVKM. CDR3 amino acids: CATSRRGPYGYTF. The DNA for the CDR3 is TGTGCCACCTCCCGTCGGGGGCCCTATGGCTACACCTTC.

The rearrangement links TRBV5-1 to TRBJ2-2; TRBD1 aligns across 7 bases. The CDR3 consists of 17 residues. In germline, CDR1 is SGHRS, CDR2 YFSETQ. The trim removed 7 bases at V and 1 base at J, leaving 13 bases unmatched. The CDR3 here is CASGLGPGTENTGELFF. As DNA, the CDR3 is TGCGCCAGCGGCCTCGGTCCCGGGACAGAGAACACCGGGGAGCTGTTTTTT.

This clone was seen once. The chain carries TRBV28 and TRBJ2-7, with TRBD2 as a possible D gene (6 bases). The germline V and J ends were trimmed by 3 bases and 2 bases, with 11 bases remaining between them. This CDR3 comprises 14 residues. CDR1 MDHEN and CDR2 SYDVKM come from the germline V gene. The DNA of the CDR3 is TGTGCCAGCAGTTTCACCGGGGGAACCTACGAGCAGTACTTC. Encoded protein: CASSFTGGTYEQYF.

This clone is a singleton in its sample. The rearrangement uses TRBV28 and TRBJ2-1, with TRBD2 matching over 7 bases. Germline CDR1 and CDR2: MDHEN and SYDVKM. Trimming cost V 2 bases and J 7 bases; bases outside gene matches: 17. The CDR3 runs to 18 residues. CDR3 loop: CASSLRGVGRGIGNEQFF. The DNA of the CDR3 is TGTGCCAGCAGTTTACGCGGGGTGGGGAGGGGTATAGGAAATGAGCAGTTCTTC.

This clone was detected once. V usage is TRBV19 and J usage is TRBJ2-7; 8 nucleotides line up with TRBD2. V was pared by 7 bases and J by 4 bases, with 6 bases of the junction left unmatched. CDR3 length: 13 amino acids. In germline, CDR1 is LNHDA, CDR2 SQIVND (reference sequence). The CDR3 region has the DNA TGTGCCAGTACCTCGGGGGGGGGTTACGAGCAGTACTTC. Its protein is CASTSGGGYEQYF.

The sample holds one count of this clone. V and J are TRBV7-2 and TRBJ2-3; TRBD2 matches 11 bases. Germline CDR1 and CDR2: SGHTA and FQGNSA. The CDR3 is 19 residues long. Trimming took 2 bases from V and 0 from J; bases not matched to a gene: 10. The DNA of the CDR3 is TGTGCCAGCAGCTTAAAGCGACTAGCGGGAATTACTAGCACAGATACGCAGTATTTT. This codes for CASSLKRLAGITSTDTQYF.

The gene calls are TRBV7-2 and TRBJ2-1, with D uncertain. The germline V gene encodes CDR1 SGHTA and CDR2 FQGNSA. V lost 4 bases and J 2 bases, leaving 9 bases between the germline ends. This CDR3 has 14 residues. DNA for the CDR3: TGTGCCAGCAGCTCCCGGCCCCCCTACAATGAGCAGTTCTTC. It is translated as CASSSRPPYNEQFF.

The chain joins TRBV30 to TRBJ2-3; tentatively, D is TRBD1 or TRBD2 (5 bases each). The V end was cut by 4 bases, the J end by 7 bases, with 21 bases between. Germline V gene sequence: CDR1 GTSNPN, CDR2 SVGIG (reference sequence). There are 15 residues in the CDR3. DNA for the CDR3: TGTGCCTGGACTAAGGGGACCCCCTCCCGGAATACGCAGTATTTT. Translated: CAWTKGTPSRNTQYF. The full variable domain, its missing parts supplied by reference TRBV30 and TRBJ2-3, is SQTIHQWPATLVQPVGSPLSLECTVEGTSNPNLYWYRQAAGRGLQLLFYSVGIGQISSEVPQNLSASRPQDRQFILSSKKLLLSDSGFYLCAWTKGTPSRNTQYFGPGTRLTVL.

The V call is TRBV5-1, the J call TRBJ2-7; TRBD1 matches at 8 bases. The CDR3 spans 15 residues. CDR1 SGHRS and CDR2 YFSETQ come from the germline V gene. Trimming removed 1 base from V and 4 bases from J; junction bases left unmatched: 7. The CDR3 loop is CASSLNQGALYEQYF. CDR3 DNA: TGCGCCAGCAGCTTGAACCAGGGGGCATTGTACGAGCAGTACTTC.

This rearrangement joins TRBV24-1 to TRBJ2-7; TRBD2 agrees at 15 bases. CDR1 is KGHDR and CDR2 is SFDVKD in the germline V gene. J lost 4 bases, V lost 3 bases, and 3 bases had no gene match. This CDR3 comprises 16 residues. CDR3 DNA sequence: TGTGCCACCAGTGATACCGGGACTAGCGGGGGGTACGAGCAGTACTTC. Amino acids: CATSDTGTSGGYEQYF.

The chain combines TRBV12-3 or TRBV12-4 with TRBJ1-2, with TRBD1 matching 7 bases. The CDR3 sequence is 13 residues long. The V and J ends lost 3 bases and 4 bases, in that order; junction bases with no gene match: 2. As DNA, the CDR3 is TGTGCCAGCAGTTTTGGACAGGCCTATGGCTACACCTTC. This translates into CASSFGQAYGYTF.

The chain joins TRBV28 to TRBJ2-5; 11 bases align to TRBD2. From germline, CDR1 is MDHEN and CDR2 SYDVKM. The CDR3 consists of 16 residues. V lost 3 bases, J lost 8 bases, and 11 bases stayed unmatched. The CDR3 DNA reads as TGTGCCAGCAGTTTCCCCGGGACTAGCGGCTTAAAAACCCAGTACTTC. Its protein is CASSFPGTSGLKTQYF. The variable domain in full, completed from reference TRBV28 and TRBJ2-5, reads DVKVTQSSRYLVKRTGEKVFLECVQDMDHENMFWYRQDPGLGLRLIYFSYDVKMKEKGDIPEGYSVSREKKERFSLILESASTNQTSMYLCASSFPGTSGLKTQYFGPGTRLLVL.

V is TRBV7-3 and J is TRBJ1-3; D gene ambiguous. The CDR3 length is 13 residues. CDR1 is SGHTA, CDR2 FQGTGA, per germline. The V gene lost 5 bases and the J gene lost 4 bases, with 9 bases spanning the gap. The CDR3 coding sequence is TGTGCCAGCAGCCGACAACAGGGAAACACCATATATTTT. This encodes CASSRQQGNTIYF.

The chain employs TRBV5-6 and TRBJ1-2; TRBD1 might be the D (5 bases). Deletions cut 3 bases from V and 4 bases from J, with 16 bases between. CDR1 is SGHDT and CDR2 is YYEEEE in the germline V gene. The CDR3 extends over 15 amino acids. The DNA for the CDR3 is TGTGCCAGCAGCTGGGGGGGAACAAGGGCCTATGGCTACACCTTC. Residues: CASSWGGTRAYGYTF.

V is TRBV3-1 (or the pseudogene TRBV3-2) and J is TRBJ1-5; 8 nucleotides line up with TRBD1. The CDR3 consists of 16 residues. The germline V gene encodes CDR1 LGHDT and CDR2 YNNKEL (reference sequence). V trimming: 3 bases; J trimming: 4 bases; junction bases outside the gene matches: 8. The CDR3 coding sequence is TGTGCCAGCAGCCAGGGTGGACAGGGAGGGAATCAGCCCCAGCATTTT. Amino acid sequence: CASSQGGQGGNQPQHF.

The CDR3: CASSRLAGGPSLETQYF. Here the CDR3 DNA reads TGTGCCAGCAGTAGACTAGCGGGGGGGCCTTCGCTGGAGACCCAGTACTTC. The chain combines TRBV2 with TRBJ2-5; 14 bases line up with TRBD2. Germline V lookup: CDR1 SNHLY, CDR2 FYNNEI. V lost 5 bases, J lost 5 bases, and 10 bases stayed unmatched. The CDR3 runs 17 residues.

This clone was seen just once. The J gene is TRBJ2-7, the V gene TRBV18; TRBD1 agrees at 7 bases. The junction had 6 bases not matched to a gene; V was cut back by 2 bases and J by 5 bases. This CDR3 is 14 amino acids long. From germline, CDR1 is KGHSH and CDR2 LQKENI. The CDR3 coding sequence is TGTGCCAGCTCACCAGGGACAGCCCATAACGAGCAGTACTTC. It translates to CASSPGTAHNEQYF.

The chain joins TRBV5-4 to TRBJ2-3, with 9 bases aligning to TRBD2. Trimming took 3 bases from V and 2 from J; bases not matched to a gene: 7. CDR1 and CDR2 (germline): SGHNT, YYREEE (reference sequence). This CDR3 spans 16 amino acids. The CDR3 nucleotides read TGTGCCAGCAGCTCACGAGCGGGAGGCTTCACAGATACGCAGTATTTT. Translation gives CASSSRAGGFTDTQYF.

The V and J genes are TRBV3-1 (or the pseudogene TRBV3-2) and TRBJ2-5; 7 nucleotides line up with TRBD2. Germline V gene lookup returns CDR1 LGHDT and CDR2 YNNKEL (reference sequence). The CDR3 has 18 amino acids. The V segment lost 3 bases and the J segment 3 bases; nucleotides outside the gene matches: 16. For the CDR3, the DNA is TGTGCCAGCAGCCATTCCGGGGTCCGTCTAGCGGTCAAAGAGACCCAGTACTTC. Amino acids: CASSHSGVRLAVKETQYF.

V and J are TRBV10-3 and TRBJ1-1; 8 bases line up with TRBD1. From germline, CDR1 is ENHRY and CDR2 SYGVKD. After removal of 0 bases from V and 1 base from J, the junction contained 1 base not matched to a gene. The CDR3 totals 15 residues. The CDR3, as DNA: TGTGCCATCAGTGAGTCCGGACAGGGGAACACTGAAGCTTTCTTT. Amino acid sequence: CAISESGQGNTEAFF.

The chain has TRBV28 and TRBJ1-3, with TRBD1 matching over 7 bases. J gave up 1 base and V 7 bases, and 7 bases lay outside the gene matches. Germline V gene data show CDR1 as MDHEN and CDR2 as SYDVKM. CDR3 length: 15 residues. The DNA of the CDR3 is TGTGCCAGCAACAGGGGACAAGAATCTGGAAACACCATATATTTT. This translates into CASNRGQESGNTIYF.

The gene calls are TRBV19 and TRBJ1-1; tentatively, D is TRBD1 (5 bases). Trimming shortened V by 7 bases and J by 11 bases, and 20 bases separated the two germline ends. The CDR3 is 13 amino acids. CDR1 is LNHDA, CDR2 SQIVND, per germline (reference sequence). The CDR3 sequence: CASTSGAGGDAFF. CDR3 nucleotide sequence: TGTGCCAGTACCTCAGGCGCCGGGGGGGACGCTTTCTTT. Full variable domain (rest looked up from reference TRBV19 and TRBJ1-1): DGGITQSPKYLFRKEGQNVTLSCEQNLNHDAMYWYRQDPGQGLRLIYYSQIVNDFQKGDIAEGYSVSREKKESFPLTVTSAQKNPTAFYLCASTSGAGGDAFFGQGTRLTVV.

The chain joins TRBV9 to TRBJ2-2; D might be TRBD1 (5 bases). CDR1 and CDR2 from the germline V gene are SGDLS and YYNGEE. Deletions cut 2 bases from V and 10 bases from J, with 15 bases between. There are 14 residues in the CDR3. CDR3 bases: TGTGCCAGCAGCGTTGGACACTCTAAGGCGGAGCTGTTTTTT. Residues: CASSVGHSKAELFF.

V is TRBV28 and J is TRBJ1-2, with D maybe TRBD1 (5 bases). V was pared by 7 bases and J by 7 bases, with 19 bases between. This CDR3 contains 14 residues. Germline CDR1 MDHEN, CDR2 SYDVKM. The CDR3 nucleotides read TGTGCCAGCACCCCTTCTAGGGGATCTGGTGGCTACACCTTC. Its protein is CASTPSRGSGGYTF.

The chain joins TRBV30 to TRBJ2-1, with D uncertain. This CDR3 contains 13 residues. Trimming shortened V by 0 bases and J by 12 bases, and 15 bases separated the two germline ends. CDR1 is GTSNPN, CDR2 SVGIG, per germline (reference sequence). CDR3 nucleotide sequence: TGTGCCTGGAGTGTACGCGGTCGGAGCGTGCAGTTCTTC. This gives the protein CAWSVRGRSVQFF.

This clone showed up just a few times. The chain has TRBV7-2 and TRBJ1-5, with TRBD1 matching 8 bases. The CDR3 runs 15 residues. The germline V gene encodes CDR1 SGHTA and CDR2 FQGNSA. V lost 5 bases to trimming and J lost 0 bases; unmatched junction nucleotides: 3. CDR3: CASSPGQGSNQPQHF. The CDR3 nucleotides are TGTGCCAGCAGCCCCGGACAGGGTAGCAATCAGCCCCAGCATTTT.